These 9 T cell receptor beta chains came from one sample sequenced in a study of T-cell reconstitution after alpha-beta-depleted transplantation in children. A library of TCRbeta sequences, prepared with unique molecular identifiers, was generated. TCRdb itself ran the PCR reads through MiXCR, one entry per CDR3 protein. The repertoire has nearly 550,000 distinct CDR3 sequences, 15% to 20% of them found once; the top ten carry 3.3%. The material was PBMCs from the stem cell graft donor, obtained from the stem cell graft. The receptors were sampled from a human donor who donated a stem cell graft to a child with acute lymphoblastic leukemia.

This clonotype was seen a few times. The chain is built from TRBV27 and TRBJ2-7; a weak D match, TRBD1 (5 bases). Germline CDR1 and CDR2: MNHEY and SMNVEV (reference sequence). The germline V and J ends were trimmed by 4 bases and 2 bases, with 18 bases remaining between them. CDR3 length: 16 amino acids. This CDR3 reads CASSWADSRDTYEQYF. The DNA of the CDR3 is TGTGCCAGCAGTTGGGCAGACAGCCGAGATACCTACGAGCAGTACTTC.

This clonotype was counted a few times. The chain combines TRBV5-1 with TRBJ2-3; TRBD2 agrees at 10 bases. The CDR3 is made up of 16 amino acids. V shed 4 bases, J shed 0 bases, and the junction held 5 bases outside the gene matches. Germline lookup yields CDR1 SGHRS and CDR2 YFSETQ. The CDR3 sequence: CASSAGLAESTDTQYF. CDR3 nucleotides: TGCGCCAGCAGCGCAGGACTAGCGGAGAGCACAGATACGCAGTATTTT. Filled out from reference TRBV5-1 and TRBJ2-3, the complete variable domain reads KAGVTQTPRYLIKTRGQQVTLSCSPISGHRSVSWYQQTPGQGLQFLFEYFSETQRNKGNFPGRFSGRQFSNSRSEMNVSTLELGDSALYLCASSAGLAESTDTQYFGPGTRLTVL.

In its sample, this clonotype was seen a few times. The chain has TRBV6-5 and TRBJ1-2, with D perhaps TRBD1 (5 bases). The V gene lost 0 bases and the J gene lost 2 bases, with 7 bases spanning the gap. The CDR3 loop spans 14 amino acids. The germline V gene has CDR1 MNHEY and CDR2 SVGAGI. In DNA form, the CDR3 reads TGTGCCAGCAGTTACTCGACAGAAAACTATGGCTACACCTTC. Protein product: CASSYSTENYGYTF.

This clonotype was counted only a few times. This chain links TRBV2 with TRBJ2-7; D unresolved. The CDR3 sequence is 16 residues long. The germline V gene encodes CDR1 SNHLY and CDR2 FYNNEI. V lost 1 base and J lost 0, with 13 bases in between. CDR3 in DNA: TGTGCCAGCAGTGAAGGGTACCGCCCGAGCTCCTACGAGCAGTACTTC. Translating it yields CASSEGYRPSSYEQYF.

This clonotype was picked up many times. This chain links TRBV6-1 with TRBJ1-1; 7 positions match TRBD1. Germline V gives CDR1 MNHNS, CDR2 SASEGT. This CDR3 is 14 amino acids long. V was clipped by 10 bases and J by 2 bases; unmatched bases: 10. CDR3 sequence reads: CATRQGRVNTEAFF. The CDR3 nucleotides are TGTGCCACCCGACAGGGACGGGTAAACACTGAAGCTTTCTTT.

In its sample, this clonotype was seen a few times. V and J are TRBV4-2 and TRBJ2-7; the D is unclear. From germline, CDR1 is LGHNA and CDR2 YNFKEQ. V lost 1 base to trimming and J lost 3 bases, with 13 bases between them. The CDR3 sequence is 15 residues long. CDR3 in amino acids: CASSQGFRVGYEQYF. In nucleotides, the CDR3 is TGTGCCAGCAGCCAAGGATTTAGGGTTGGCTACGAGCAGTACTTC.

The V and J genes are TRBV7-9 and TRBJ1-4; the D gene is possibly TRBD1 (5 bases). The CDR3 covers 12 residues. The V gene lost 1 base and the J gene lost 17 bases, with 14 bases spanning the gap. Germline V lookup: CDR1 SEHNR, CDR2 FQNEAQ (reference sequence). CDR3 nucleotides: TGTGCCAGCAGCTTAGATCAGGGCGCGAAATTTTTT. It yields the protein CASSLDQGAKFF.

CDR3 coding DNA: TGTGCCAGCAGCTTATGGAGTTGGAACACTGAAGCTTTCTTT. It is translated as CASSLWSWNTEAFF. J is TRBJ1-1 and V is TRBV5-5; no clear D gene. Looked up from germline, CDR1 is SGHKS and CDR2 is YYEKEE (reference sequence). CDR3 length: 14 residues. V dropped 2 bases and J dropped 1 base, with 9 bases sitting between them.

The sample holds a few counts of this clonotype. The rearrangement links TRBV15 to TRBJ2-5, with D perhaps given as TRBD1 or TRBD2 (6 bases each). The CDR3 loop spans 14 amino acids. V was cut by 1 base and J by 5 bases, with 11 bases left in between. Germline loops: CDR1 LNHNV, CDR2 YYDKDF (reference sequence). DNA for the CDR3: TGTGCCACCAGCAGAGCTCGGGGGCTCGAGACCCAGTACTTC. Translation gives CATSRARGLETQYF.